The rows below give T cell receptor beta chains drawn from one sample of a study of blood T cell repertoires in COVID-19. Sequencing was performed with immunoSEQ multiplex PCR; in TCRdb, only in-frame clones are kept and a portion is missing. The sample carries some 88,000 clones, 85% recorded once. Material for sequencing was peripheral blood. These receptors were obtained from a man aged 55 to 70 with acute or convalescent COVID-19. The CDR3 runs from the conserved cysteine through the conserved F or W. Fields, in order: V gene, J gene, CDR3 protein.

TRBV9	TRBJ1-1	CASSPRQNTEAFF
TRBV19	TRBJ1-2	CASRKRGQDDGYTF
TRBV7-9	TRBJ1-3	CASSLEPRLLGNTIYF
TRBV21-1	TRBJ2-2	CASSKGFDREENTGELFF
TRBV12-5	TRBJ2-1	CASGLVRQGFAYNEQFF
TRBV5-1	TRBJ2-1	CASTRGGSSYNEQFF
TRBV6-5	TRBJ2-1	CASERRREQFF
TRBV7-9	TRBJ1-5	CASSLTAEPQHF
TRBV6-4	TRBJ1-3	CASSDPEGLRGNTIYF
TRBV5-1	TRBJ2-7	CASSQQGWYEQYF
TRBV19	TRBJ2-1	CASSIVAGEQFF
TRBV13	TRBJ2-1	CASSLTAGLADYNEQFF
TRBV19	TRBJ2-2	CASRGQTNTGELFF
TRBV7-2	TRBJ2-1	CASSFGLGRVGHEQFF
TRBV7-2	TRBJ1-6	CASSTAGVGSPLHF
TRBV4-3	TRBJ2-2	CASSRRSGNTGELFF
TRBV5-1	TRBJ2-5	CASSWTSGGVQETQYF
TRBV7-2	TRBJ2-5	CASSFLAGEGETQYF
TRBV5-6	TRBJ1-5	CASSVLGSSNQPQHF
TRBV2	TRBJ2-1	CASIPGLAAYNEQFF
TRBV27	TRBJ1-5	CASRGQWNQPQHF
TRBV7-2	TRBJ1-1	CASSAPDRASFEAFF
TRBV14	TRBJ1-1	CASSQIDLRGGAFF
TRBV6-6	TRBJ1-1	CASSYSVRTEAFF
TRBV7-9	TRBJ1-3	CASSLDRAVFSGNTIYF
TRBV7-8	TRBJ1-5	CASSPQGLNQPQHF
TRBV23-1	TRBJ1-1	CASSPRQYTEAFF